This TCR beta chain was sequenced for a study of T cell responses to AZD1222 COVID-19 vaccine. Background on the study: Combined were second doses at about 4 or about 12 weeks. Overall study findings and caveats: Baseline serology detected seropositivity in only a handful of AZD1222 recipients. Close to half of spike-specific TCRs reportedly recognize unmutated variant regions.

Generated by immunoSEQ multiplex PCR, the TCRdb table keeps only in-frame clones and is missing some. The table includes over 65,000 clones, about 87% detected once. Germline loops: CDR1 SEHNR, CDR2 FQNEAQ (reference sequence). The CDR3 sequence is 17 residues long. V was cut by 2 bases and J by 5 bases, with 21 bases left in between. Details on this clone: No antigen is known for it.

The starting material was peripheral blood, obtained on day 0 of AZD1222 vaccination. This sequence originates from an adult in good health. The chain links TRBV7-9 to TRBJ1-2, with a tentative D call TRBD1 (5 bases). The CDR3 loop is CASSLLSQDIQLYGYTF. DNA for the CDR3: TGTGCCAGCAGCTTACTGAGTCAGGACATCCAACTATATGGCTACACCTTC.